Listed below are T cell receptor beta chains from one sample, sequenced in a study of memory CD4+ T cells and cytomegalovirus serostatus. TCRdb's table, derived via immunoSEQ multiplex PCR, lists solely in-frame clones and lacks some. The repertoire consists of tens of thousands of clones, with around three quarters occurring once and the leading ten covering 2.6%. The sequencing input was memory CD4+ T cells from blood. The source is an adult in good health and CMV-seropositive. The CDR3 runs from the conserved cysteine through the conserved F or W. A D gene is named only where the DNA matches it firmly. Only part of the rows carry a size: once, few, many, or a class if the clone is expanded.

clone_size j_call d_call v_call cdr3_aa cdr3_nt
. TRBJ1-4 . TRBV7-6 CASSLDGNEKLFF TGTGCCAGCAGCTTAGACGGGAATGAAAAACTGTTTTTT
. TRBJ1-2 . TRBV18 CASSPRAQGENGYTF TGTGCCAGCTCACCACGGGCCCAGGGCGAAAATGGCTACACCTTC
. TRBJ2-1 . TRBV11-3 CASRVGELGVNEQFF TGTGCCAGCAGGGTGGGTGAACTAGGTGTTAATGAGCAGTTCTTC
few TRBJ1-5 . TRBV11-2 CASSPQGNQPQHF TGTGCCAGCAGCCCCCAGGGGAACCAGCCCCAGCATTTT
. TRBJ2-1 TRBD2 TRBV14 CASSPQREGTEQFF TGTGCCAGCAGCCCCCAGCGGGAGGGCACTGAGCAGTTCTTC
. TRBJ1-1 . TRBV7-8 CASSLDGAWNTEAFF TGTGCCAGCAGCTTGGACGGGGCCTGGAACACTGAAGCTTTCTTT
. TRBJ2-1 TRBD1 TRBV11-3 CASSLTGETYNEQFF TGTGCCAGCAGCCTAACAGGGGAGACCTACAATGAGCAGTTCTTC
. TRBJ2-1 . TRBV5-3 CARSLEDANNEQFF TGTGCCAGAAGCTTGGAGGACGCAAACAATGAGCAGTTCTTC
few TRBJ1-5 . TRBV7-9 CASSLGGGVQQPQHF TGTGCCAGCAGCTTAGGGGGCGGGGTACAACAGCCCCAGCATTTT
. TRBJ2-2 . TRBV6-1 CASSEAKAGLFTGELFF TGTGCCAGCAGTGAAGCTAAGGCGGGACTCTTCACCGGGGAGCTGTTTTTT
. TRBJ2-1 . TRBV30 CAWNPGAGAVFF TGTGCCTGGAACCCGGGGGCGGGGGCGGTGTTCTTC
. TRBJ2-7 . TRBV19 CASQAGVLGEQYF TGTGCCAGTCAAGCAGGGGTTCTGGGCGAGCAGTACTTC
few TRBJ1-1 . TRBV30 CAWRAHLGVATEAFF TGTGCCTGGAGGGCACACCTCGGGGTAGCCACTGAAGCTTTCTTT
. TRBJ1-3 TRBD1 TRBV30 CAWRDRTGSGNTIYF TGTGCCTGGAGAGACCGGACAGGCTCTGGAAACACCATATATTTT
. TRBJ2-3 TRBD2 TRBV7-9 CASSYYGGDTDTQYF TGTGCCAGCAGCTATTATGGGGGGGACACAGATACGCAGTATTTT
. TRBJ1-5 . TRBV28 CASSLANQPQHF TGTGCCAGCAGTTTAGCCAATCAGCCCCAGCATTTT
. TRBJ2-1 TRBD2 TRBV28 CASSFEIGLAGNNEQFF TGTGCCAGCAGTTTCGAGATCGGACTAGCGGGAAACAATGAGCAGTTCTTC
. TRBJ2-5 . TRBV7-2 CASSSEVSGWAQYF TGTGCCAGCAGCTCCGAGGTCTCCGGGTGGGCCCAGTACTTC
once TRBJ1-4 TRBD1 TRBV19 CASRLNRGTNEKLFF TGTGCCAGTAGACTCAACAGGGGGACTAATGAAAAACTGTTTTTT
. TRBJ1-1 . TRBV18 CASSTSQGNTEAFF TGTGCCAGCTCAACGAGCCAGGGGAACACTGAAGCTTTCTTT
. TRBJ1-4 . TRBV5-4 CASSLRTGNNEKLFF TGTGCCAGCAGCTTGCGGACGGGCAACAATGAAAAACTGTTTTTT
. TRBJ2-3 . TRBV5-4 CASSLVGVTDTQYF TGTGCCAGCAGCTTGGTGGGGGTCACAGATACGCAGTATTTT
. TRBJ2-1 . TRBV2 CASSAENEQFF TGTGCCAGCTCGGCCGAAAATGAGCAGTTCTTC
. TRBJ1-2 . TRBV7-9 CAHQDFYGYTF TGTGCCCACCAGGATTTCTATGGCTACACCTTC
few TRBJ2-3 . TRBV27 CASRRGGGDTQYF TGTGCCAGCAGGCGTGGTGGGGGAGATACGCAGTATTTT
once TRBJ2-1 . TRBV7-8 CASSLGSRNNEQFF TGTGCCAGCAGCTTAGGCTCTCGCAACAATGAGCAGTTCTTC
. TRBJ2-2 . TRBV12-5 CASAFGGTGELFF TGTGCTAGTGCTTTCGGGGGCACCGGGGAGCTGTTTTTT
. TRBJ2-2 . TRBV4-1 CASSPLARGGNTGELFF TGCGCCAGCAGCCCCCTAGCGAGAGGGGGGAACACCGGGGAGCTGTTTTTT
. TRBJ2-5 . TRBV7-2 CASSLFFARVGPETQYF TGTGCCAGCAGCTTATTCTTCGCCCGTGTGGGACCGGAGACCCAGTACTTC
few TRBJ2-5 TRBD1 TRBV19 CASERTGTGEETQYF TGTGCCAGCGAACGAACTGGGACAGGGGAAGAGACCCAGTACTTC
. TRBJ1-2 . TRBV5-6 CASSAPGSRSSGYTF TGTGCCAGCAGCGCCCCTGGCAGTCGGTCGTCTGGCTACACCTTC
. TRBJ1-2 . TRBV7-2 CASSLAQKGGGYTF TGTGCCAGCAGCTTAGCGCAAAAGGGGGGTGGCTACACCTTC
. TRBJ2-5 . TRBV5-4 CASSSEPVETQYF TGTGCCAGCAGCTCCGAGCCCGTGGAGACCCAGTACTTC
. TRBJ2-1 . TRBV6-5 CASGQSSYNEQFF TGTGCCAGTGGTCAGAGCTCCTACAATGAGCAGTTCTTC
. TRBJ1-1 . TRBV28 CASSLGALNTEAFF TGTGCCAGCAGTTTAGGGGCGTTGAACACTGAAGCTTTCTTT
. TRBJ2-7 . TRBV6-6 CASSSLDREGEQYF TGTGCCAGCAGTTCTCTTGACAGGGAGGGCGAGCAGTACTTC
. TRBJ2-7 . TRBV28 CASSSSTYEQYF TGTGCCAGCAGTTCCTCTACCTACGAGCAGTACTTC
. TRBJ1-2 . TRBV5-1 CASSTSLAPSNYGYTF TGCGCCAGCAGCACCTCATTGGCCCCATCAAACTATGGCTACACCTTC